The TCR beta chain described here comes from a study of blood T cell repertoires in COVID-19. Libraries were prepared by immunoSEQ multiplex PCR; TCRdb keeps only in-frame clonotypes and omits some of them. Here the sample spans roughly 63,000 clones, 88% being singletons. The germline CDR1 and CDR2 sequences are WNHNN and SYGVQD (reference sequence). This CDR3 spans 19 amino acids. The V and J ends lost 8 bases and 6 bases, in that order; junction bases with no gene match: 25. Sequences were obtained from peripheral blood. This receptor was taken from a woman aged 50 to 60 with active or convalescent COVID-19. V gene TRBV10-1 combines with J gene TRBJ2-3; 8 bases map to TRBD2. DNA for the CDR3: TGCGCCAGCTCAGTCGCTACCGGGACTAGAGGTAGTGGAAGTGATACGCAGTATTTT. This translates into CASSVATGTRGSGSDTQYF.